A selection of T cell receptor beta chains follows, all from one sample in a study of blood T cell repertoires in COVID-19. Assay: immunoSEQ multiplex PCR; the TCRdb copy retains only in-frame clones and omits some. The sample carries 150,000 to 200,000 clones, under 85% recorded once. The sample comprised peripheral blood. The receptor source for this set is a human donor in a cohort sampled during active COVID-19. CDR3s include the opening cysteine and the closing phenylalanine or tryptophan. D genes are given only for firm matches. Clone size is stated in some rows and not others, as once, few, many or a class when expanded.

V: TRBV11-2; length: 16; D: TRBD2; J: TRBJ2-5; size: NA; DNA: TGTGCCAGCAGCCAAACCCGGCCAGCGGGAGGGGAGACCCAGTACTTC; CDR3: CASSQTRPAGGETQYF
V: TRBV11-1; length: 14; D: TRBD1; J: TRBJ1-1; size: NA; DNA: TGTGCCAGCAGCTCTTACAGGGGTAGCACTGAAGCTTTCTTT; CDR3: CASSSYRGSTEAFF
V: TRBV5-5; length: 14; D: TRBD1; J: TRBJ2-5; size: NA; DNA: TGTGCCAGCAGCCCGACAGGGGGGCAAGAGACCCAGTACTTC; CDR3: CASSPTGGQETQYF
V: TRBV5-5; length: 14; D: NA; J: TRBJ1-1; size: NA; DNA: TGTGCCAGCAGCTTGGCCGGTCGAAACACTGAAGCTTTCTTT; CDR3: CASSLAGRNTEAFF
V: TRBV30; length: 13; D: NA; J: TRBJ1-2; size: few; DNA: TGTGCCTGGAGTCCTGAAACAGGGAATGGCTACACCTTC; CDR3: CAWSPETGNGYTF
V: TRBV12-3/TRBV12-4; length: 12; D: TRBD1; J: TRBJ2-2; size: NA; DNA: TGTGCCGACACAGGGGGCTCCGGGGAGCTGTTTTTT; CDR3: CADTGGSGELFF
V: TRBV11-2; length: 16; D: TRBD2; J: TRBJ2-5; size: NA; DNA: TGTGCCAGCAGCTTACGTGGGGGGGTCGAGCAAGAGACCCAGTACTTC; CDR3: CASSLRGGVEQETQYF
V: TRBV7-8; length: 15; D: TRBD1; J: TRBJ2-3; size: NA; DNA: TGTGCCAGCAGCTTAAGGGACAGCAGGTCGGATACGCAGTATTTT; CDR3: CASSLRDSRSDTQYF
V: TRBV19; length: 16; D: NA; J: TRBJ2-6; size: NA; DNA: TGTGCCAGTAGTACCTCGGAGCGGGCTGGGGCCAACGTCCTGACTTTC; CDR3: CASSTSERAGANVLTF
V: TRBV3-1/TRBV3-2; length: 14; D: NA; J: TRBJ1-1; size: NA; DNA: TGTGCCAGCAGCCCGAACGGCGGGGGCACTGAAGCTTTCTTT; CDR3: CASSPNGGGTEAFF
V: TRBV18; length: 15; D: TRBD1; J: TRBJ2-2; size: NA; DNA: TGTGCCAGCTCACCAGGGACAGCGAACACCGGGGAGCTGTTTTTT; CDR3: CASSPGTANTGELFF
V: TRBV4-1; length: 16; D: NA; J: TRBJ2-1; size: NA; DNA: TGCGCCAGCAGCCAATCCACAGGGCGATGGGACAATGAGCAGTTCTTC; CDR3: CASSQSTGRWDNEQFF
V: TRBV7-9; length: 13; D: NA; J: TRBJ1-1; size: NA; DNA: TGTGCCAGCAGTCCAACAGTAAACACTGAAGCTTTCTTT; CDR3: CASSPTVNTEAFF
V: TRBV10-3; length: 19; D: TRBD2; J: TRBJ2-1; size: NA; DNA: TGTGCCATCAGTGAACCGCGAAGGACTAGCGGGGGCCAATACAATGAGCAGTTCTTC; CDR3: CAISEPRRTSGGQYNEQFF
V: TRBV27; length: 18; D: TRBD2; J: TRBJ2-7; size: NA; DNA: TGTGCCAGCAGTGGCCCTAGCGGGGGGGGAAAAAACTCCTACGAGCAGTACTTC; CDR3: CASSGPSGGGKNSYEQYF
V: TRBV6-6; length: 13; D: NA; J: TRBJ1-1; size: NA; DNA: TGTGCCAGCAGTCACGTCGGGAGTACTGAAGCTTTCTTT; CDR3: CASSHVGSTEAFF
V: TRBV3-1/TRBV3-2; length: 16; D: TRBD2; J: TRBJ2-1; size: NA; DNA: TGTGCCAGCAGCCAAGCGACTAGCGGAATCTACAATGAGCAGTTCTTC; CDR3: CASSQATSGIYNEQFF
V: TRBV27; length: 15; D: NA; J: TRBJ1-4; size: NA; DNA: TGTGCCAGCAGTAGGGAGGGGCCTACTAATGAAAAACTGTTTTTT; CDR3: CASSREGPTNEKLFF
V: TRBV7-8; length: 18; D: TRBD1; J: TRBJ1-5; size: NA; DNA: TGTGCCAGCAGGGAAGAGGGACAGGATCGGAATAGCAATCAGCCCCAGCATTTT; CDR3: CASREEGQDRNSNQPQHF
V: TRBV3-1/TRBV3-2; length: 16; D: NA; J: TRBJ2-1; size: NA; DNA: TGTGCCAGCAGCCAAGAAGGGACTCTAAGGTACAATGAGCAGTTCTTC; CDR3: CASSQEGTLRYNEQFF
V: TRBV7-9; length: 17; D: TRBD1; J: TRBJ1-3; size: NA; DNA: TGTGCCAGCAGCTCCTCAATACAGGGGAAGATTGGAAACACCATATATTTT; CDR3: CASSSSIQGKIGNTIYF
V: TRBV4-1; length: 16; D: NA; J: TRBJ2-1; size: NA; DNA: TGCGCCAGCAGCCAGATGGACTTAATCTCCTACAATGAGCAGTTCTTC; CDR3: CASSQMDLISYNEQFF
V: TRBV5-1; length: 14; D: TRBD2; J: TRBJ2-3; size: NA; DNA: TGCGCCAGCAGAAAGACTAGCGGAACAGATACGCAGTATTTT; CDR3: CASRKTSGTDTQYF
V: TRBV21-1; length: 13; D: NA; J: TRBJ1-5; size: NA; DNA: TGTGCCAGCAGCAGGTCAGGGAATCAGCCCCAGCATTTT; CDR3: CASSRSGNQPQHF
V: TRBV5-4; length: 16; D: TRBD1; J: TRBJ1-1; size: NA; DNA: TGTGCCAGCAGCCCTAAACAGGGGCACCCGAGCACTGAAGCTTTCTTT; CDR3: CASSPKQGHPSTEAFF
V: TRBV5-1; length: 19; D: NA; J: TRBJ1-6; size: NA; DNA: TGCGCCAGCAGCTTTGGTCAGGCGGGCGGGGGGCCGATGGATTCACCCCTCCACTTT; CDR3: CASSFGQAGGGPMDSPLHF
V: TRBV7-9; length: 15; D: TRBD1; J: TRBJ1-6; size: NA; DNA: TGTGCCAGCAGCCCAGAGACAGGGTTTAATTCACCCCTCCACTTT; CDR3: CASSPETGFNSPLHF
V: TRBV5-1; length: 12; D: NA; J: TRBJ2-5; size: NA; DNA: TGCGCCAGCAGCCCGTACCAAGAGACCCAGTACTTC; CDR3: CASSPYQETQYF
V: TRBV12-3/TRBV12-4; length: 13; D: NA; J: TRBJ1-2; size: NA; DNA: TGTGCCAGCAGTTCCACTACTAACTATGGCTACACCTTC; CDR3: CASSSTTNYGYTF
V: TRBV6-1; length: 15; D: TRBD1; J: TRBJ1-5; size: NA; DNA: TGTGCCAGCAGTGACCGGACAGGGGGAGGTCAGCCCCAGCATTTT; CDR3: CASSDRTGGGQPQHF
V: TRBV12-5; length: 15; D: NA; J: TRBJ2-3; size: NA; DNA: TGTGCTAGTGGTCCCGTGGCGGGTAGCACAGATACGCAGTATTTT; CDR3: CASGPVAGSTDTQYF
V: TRBV25-1; length: 14; D: TRBD1; J: TRBJ1-1; size: few; DNA: TGTGCCAGCAGTGGACAGGGGGCTGTCACTGAAGCTTTCTTT; CDR3: CASSGQGAVTEAFF
V: TRBV13; length: 13; D: NA; J: TRBJ1-3; size: NA; DNA: TGTGCCAGCAGCTCAGGGCTAGGAAACACCATATATTTT; CDR3: CASSSGLGNTIYF
V: TRBV27; length: 14; D: NA; J: TRBJ1-6; size: NA; DNA: TGTGCCAGCAGTTCCCCAGGGCGGGAATCACCCCTCCACTTT; CDR3: CASSSPGRESPLHF
V: TRBV5-1; length: 14; D: NA; J: TRBJ2-1; size: NA; DNA: TGCGCCAGCAGCACCGGGACTGATCACAATGAGCAGTTCTTC; CDR3: CASSTGTDHNEQFF
V: TRBV5-5; length: 16; D: TRBD1; J: TRBJ1-1; size: few; DNA: TGTGCCAGCAGCTCACGGGACAGCGCAAGGAACACTGAAGCTTTCTTT; CDR3: CASSSRDSARNTEAFF
V: TRBV3-1/TRBV3-2; length: 17; D: TRBD2; J: TRBJ2-2; size: NA; DNA: TGTGCCAGCAGCCAAGAGCAACTAGCGGGATTCACCGGGGAGCTGTTTTTT; CDR3: CASSQEQLAGFTGELFF
V: TRBV7-3; length: 17; D: TRBD1; J: TRBJ2-7; size: NA; DNA: TGTGCCAGCAGCGCCCCAACAGGGGAAGTCGGGGACTACGAGCAGTACTTC; CDR3: CASSAPTGEVGDYEQYF
V: TRBV3-1/TRBV3-2; length: 13; D: NA; J: TRBJ2-3; size: NA; DNA: TGTGCCAGCAGCGCTAGACTAGCAGATACGCAGTATTTT; CDR3: CASSARLADTQYF
V: TRBV6-5; length: 15; D: TRBD2; J: TRBJ2-1; size: few; DNA: TGTGCCAGCAGAGAGCGGGGGGGCCTCGGCAATGAGCAGTTCTTC; CDR3: CASRERGGLGNEQFF
V: TRBV7-8; length: 17; D: NA; J: TRBJ2-6; size: NA; DNA: TGTGCCAGCAGCTTCCGAAGCAGGGGAACTGGGGCCAACGTCCTGACTTTC; CDR3: CASSFRSRGTGANVLTF
V: TRBV7-9; length: 15; D: NA; J: TRBJ1-4; size: NA; DNA: TGTGCCAGCAGCGACTCGGGGTGGGACTGGGAAAAACTGTTTTTT; CDR3: CASSDSGWDWEKLFF
V: TRBV5-1; length: 14; D: NA; J: TRBJ2-7; size: NA; DNA: TGCGCCAGCAGCTCGAACTCGGGGGTCTACGAGCAGTACTTC; CDR3: CASSSNSGVYEQYF
V: TRBV3-1/TRBV3-2; length: 16; D: NA; J: TRBJ2-3; size: NA; DNA: TGTGCCAGCAGCCAGGGGGCGGAGTTGGGCACAGATACGCAGTATTTT; CDR3: CASSQGAELGTDTQYF
V: TRBV6-5; length: 12; D: NA; J: TRBJ1-1; size: NA; DNA: TGTGCCAGCAGAACAGGGAACACTGAAGCTTTCTTT; CDR3: CASRTGNTEAFF
V: TRBV19; length: 17; D: NA; J: TRBJ1-5; size: NA; DNA: TGTGCCAGTAGTATCCAGGGCGGAGTAGGGATAAGTCAGCCCCAGCATTTT; CDR3: CASSIQGGVGISQPQHF
V: TRBV5-4; length: 15; D: TRBD2; J: TRBJ2-3; size: NA; DNA: TGTGCCAGCAGCTTGCCGCGGGGGGCCACAGATACGCAGTATTTT; CDR3: CASSLPRGATDTQYF
V: TRBV9; length: 16; D: TRBD1; J: TRBJ2-1; size: NA; DNA: TGTGCCAGCAGCGGCTCCGGGACAGGGGTGCCTAATGAGCAGTTCTTC; CDR3: CASSGSGTGVPNEQFF